This T cell receptor (beta chain) was sequenced in a study of T cells in Graves' hyperthyroidism and ophthalmopathy. This clonotype was picked up many times. Template material for amplifying TCR beta CDR3 regions consisted of RNA transcripts. Initially, a first-round RT-PCR of the TCR CDR3 employed the HTBI primer set. A single record per CDR3 protein comes from TCRdb applying MiXCR to the multiplex PCR reads. The table has about 610,000 distinct CDR3 sequences, about 43% seen once. From germline, CDR1 is KGHSH and CDR2 LQKENI. Between the trimmed V and J ends, which lost 5 bases and 4 bases, there was a span of 9 bases. The CDR3 loop spans 12 amino acids.

The sequencing sample was made of peripheral blood or thyroid tissue (not recorded which). This chain uses TRBV18 with TRBJ2-7, with a tentative D call TRBD2 (5 bases). The clonotype was recovered from a woman aged 18-29 years with Graves' hyperthyroidism. The CDR3 reads CASSKTSYEQYF. DNA of the CDR3: TGTGCCAGCTCAAAAACTAGTTACGAGCAGTACTTC.